This note documents a single T cell receptor beta chain sequence. No antigen is known for it. The sample holds no much larger clone one base away, and base qualities are not on file. According to the germline V gene, CDR1 reads MNHEY and CDR2 reads SVGAGI. Germline trimming: 5 bases from V, 7 bases from J; junction bases outside gene matches: 8. Its CDR3 holds 14 amino acids, cysteine through phenylalanine. Of the read, only the CDR3 DNA is kept; its 42 bases are in frame from base 1. This sample was included in a study of blood T cell repertoires in COVID-19 (dated by TCRdb to the early 2020s). With regard to the full study: The collaborator samples originated in the United States, Italy and Spain and spanned the acute and convalescent phases of COVID-19. The prospective study material was composed of cDNA or gDNA derived from T cells, B-cell-depleted T cells, or PBMCs. Deeply sampled blood TCRbeta repertoires from subjects exposed to, actively infected with, or recovered from COVID-19 were included in the dataset. The repertoires were made available in a free public database intended to serve as a resource for research on the immune response to SARS-CoV-2. The samples were drawn from the first 160 participants of the ongoing ImmuneRACE study and from over 950 subjects provided by 6 global collaborators. Sample metadata almost always included a de-identified subject ID, COVID-19 status, age in years and sex. Where available, HLA class I and class II types were obtained from metadata supplied by the sample provider rather than from assay-based typing. The investigation overall reported the following: The amount of clinical and demographic metadata varied by source and participant and was provided uncurated.

One collaborating source in Seattle enrolled patients during active infection and followed them longitudinally through the course of disease. Each collaborating institution followed its own protocols to collect whole blood in K2EDTA tubes. For TCRbeta analysis, collaborators shipped samples in one of three forms: frozen whole blood, isolated PBMCs, or DNA extracted from either of those sample types. TCRbeta CDR3 regions were amplified from genomic DNA using the immunoSEQ Assay, a bias-controlled multiplex PCR. The study's processing was this. The number of nucleated cells in each sample was estimated from the amplification of reference gene primers within the assay. Sequence reads were collapsed and filtered to measure the absolute abundance of every unique TCRbeta CDR3 rearrangement. For each sample, productive Simpson clonality was calculated as the square root of Simpson's diversity index over productive rearrangements. This is the immuneACCESS table as TCRdb keeps it, with only in-frame sequences that have V and J called. A part of the clones is gone; compared with another copy, unresolved V genes explain less than half, and the rest is unexplained. That table supplies the V and J calls and clone size; D and trimming were determined from the DNA. Here the sample has some 180,000 clones; roughly 82% occur a single time. The leading ten clones occupy approximately 7.8% of the sample.

Recombination joined TRBV6-5 with TRBJ2-7, and TRBD2 matches 10 of the central bases. The receptor's source is a woman aged 60-75 years with COVID-19, enrolled during active disease. The specimen sequenced was peripheral blood. The CDR3 loop reads CASSRAGGPGEQYF. At the DNA level, the sequence is TGTGCCAGCAGTCGAGCGGGAGGGCCGGGAGAGCAGTACTTC.